The clone carrying this T cell receptor beta chain has only a few counts. These data come from a study of blood T cell repertoires in COVID-19. The assay was immunoSEQ multiplex PCR, and TCRdb's table has in-frame clones only and misses some. The sample consists of some 370,000 clones, roughly 90% of them appearing once. The V end lost 3 bases, the J end lost 4 bases, and 10 bases lay between the germline ends. Germline V gene sequence: CDR1 LNHDA, CDR2 SQIVND (reference sequence). CDR3 size: 14 residues. The V and J genes are TRBV19 and TRBJ1-5, with D unresolved. The specimen sequenced was peripheral blood. The TCR comes from a man aged 35 to 55 with acute or convalescent COVID-19. CDR3 in DNA: TGTGCCAGTAGTATTTCCCCTCGGAATCAGCCCCAGCATTTT. This sequence encodes CASSISPRNQPQHF.